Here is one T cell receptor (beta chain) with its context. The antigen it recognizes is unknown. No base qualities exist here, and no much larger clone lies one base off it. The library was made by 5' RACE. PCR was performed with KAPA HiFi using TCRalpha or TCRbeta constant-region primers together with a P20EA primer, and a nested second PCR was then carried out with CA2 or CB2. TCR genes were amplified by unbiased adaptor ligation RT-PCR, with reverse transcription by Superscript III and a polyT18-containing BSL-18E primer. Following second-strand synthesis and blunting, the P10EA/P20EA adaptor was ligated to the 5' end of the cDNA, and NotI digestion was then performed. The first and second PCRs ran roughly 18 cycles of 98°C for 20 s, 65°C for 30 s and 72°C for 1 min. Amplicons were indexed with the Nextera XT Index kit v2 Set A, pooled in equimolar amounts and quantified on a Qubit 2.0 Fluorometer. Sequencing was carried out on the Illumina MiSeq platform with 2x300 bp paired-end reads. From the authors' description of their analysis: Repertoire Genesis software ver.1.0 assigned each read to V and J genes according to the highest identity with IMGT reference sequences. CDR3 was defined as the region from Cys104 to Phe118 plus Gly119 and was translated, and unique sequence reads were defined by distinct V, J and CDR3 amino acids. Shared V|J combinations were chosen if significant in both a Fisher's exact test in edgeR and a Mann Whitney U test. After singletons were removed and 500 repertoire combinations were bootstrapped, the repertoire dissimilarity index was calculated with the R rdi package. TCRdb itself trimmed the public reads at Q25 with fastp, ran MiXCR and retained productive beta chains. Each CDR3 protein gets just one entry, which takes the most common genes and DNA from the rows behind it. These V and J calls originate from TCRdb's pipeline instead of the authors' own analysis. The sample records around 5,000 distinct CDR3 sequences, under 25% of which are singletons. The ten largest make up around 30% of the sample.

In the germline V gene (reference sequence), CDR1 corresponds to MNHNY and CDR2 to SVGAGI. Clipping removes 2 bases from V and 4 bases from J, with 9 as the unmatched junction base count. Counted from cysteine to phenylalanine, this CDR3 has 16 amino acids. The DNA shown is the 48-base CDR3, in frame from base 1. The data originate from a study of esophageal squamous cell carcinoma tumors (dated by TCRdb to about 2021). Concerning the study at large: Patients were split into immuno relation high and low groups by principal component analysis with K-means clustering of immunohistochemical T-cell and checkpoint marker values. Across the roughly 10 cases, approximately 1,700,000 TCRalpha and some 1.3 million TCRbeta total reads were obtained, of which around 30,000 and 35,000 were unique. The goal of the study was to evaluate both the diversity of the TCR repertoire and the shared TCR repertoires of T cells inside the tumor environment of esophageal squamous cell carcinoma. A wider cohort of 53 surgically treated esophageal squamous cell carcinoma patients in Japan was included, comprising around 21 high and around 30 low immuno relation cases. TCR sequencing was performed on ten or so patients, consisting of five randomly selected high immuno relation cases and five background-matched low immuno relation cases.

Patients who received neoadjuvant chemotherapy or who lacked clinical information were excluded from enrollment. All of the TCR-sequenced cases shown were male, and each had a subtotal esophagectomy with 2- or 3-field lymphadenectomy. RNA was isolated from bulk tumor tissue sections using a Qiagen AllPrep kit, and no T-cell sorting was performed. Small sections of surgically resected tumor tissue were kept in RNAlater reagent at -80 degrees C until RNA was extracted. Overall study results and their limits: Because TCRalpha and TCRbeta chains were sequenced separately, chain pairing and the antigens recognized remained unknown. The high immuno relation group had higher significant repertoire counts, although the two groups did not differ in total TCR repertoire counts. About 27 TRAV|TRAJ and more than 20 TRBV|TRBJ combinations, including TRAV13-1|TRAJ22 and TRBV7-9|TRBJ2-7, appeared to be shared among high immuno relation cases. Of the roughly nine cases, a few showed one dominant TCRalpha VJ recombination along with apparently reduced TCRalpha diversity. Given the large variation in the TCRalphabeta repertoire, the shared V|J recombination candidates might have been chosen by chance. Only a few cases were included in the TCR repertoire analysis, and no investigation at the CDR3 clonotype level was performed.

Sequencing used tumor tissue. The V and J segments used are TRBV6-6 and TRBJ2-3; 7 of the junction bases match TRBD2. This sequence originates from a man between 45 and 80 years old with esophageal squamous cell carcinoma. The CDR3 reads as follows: CASSYDGGSVSDTQYF. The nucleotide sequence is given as TGTGCCAGCAGTTACGATGGCGGGAGTGTTTCAGATACGCAGTATTTT.